These 17 T cell receptor beta chains originate from one sample sequenced in a study of OX40 agonist ivuxolimab in advanced cancers. Repertoires were generated with immunoSEQ multiplex PCR, while TCRdb's copy carries only in-frame clones and drops some. The repertoire holds about 75,000 clones, around 86% seen once, with roughly 8% in the top ten. Sequenced material: CD4+ or CD8+ T cells sorted from blood, taken in a trial of the OX40 agonist ivuxolimab. These receptors originate from an adult with an advanced solid tumor such as melanoma, head and neck, liver or kidney cancer.

V is TRBV10-2 and J is TRBJ1-5, with a tentative D call TRBD1 (6 bases). Trimming pared 7 bases from V and 7 bases from J, leaving 20 bases between. The CDR3 is 15 residues long. CDR1 is WSHSY, CDR2 SAAADI, per germline. The CDR3 coding sequence is TGCGCCAGCACCGAGCAGGGGACAATGGGGCAGCCCCAGCATTTT. Residues: CASTEQGTMGQPQHF.

The V call is TRBV7-9, the J call TRBJ2-1, with D possibly matching TRBD2 (6 bases). CDR3 length equals 14 residues. The V gene lost 9 bases and the J gene lost 0 bases, with 12 bases spanning the gap. The V gene's germline CDR1 is SEHNR and CDR2 FQNEAQ (reference sequence). CDR3 sequence (DNA): TGTGCCAGTTCCGGGGGTACCTCCTACAATGAGCAGTTCTTC. Its translation is CASSGGTSYNEQFF.

The chain carries TRBV7-9 and TRBJ2-1; D gene ambiguous. The CDR3 spans 14 residues. The V end lost 3 bases, the J end lost 9 bases, and 15 bases lay between the germline ends. Germline assignment: CDR1 SEHNR and CDR2 FQNEAQ (reference sequence). CDR3 bases: TGTGCCAGCAGCTTCCCGACCAGGAATGGTGAGCAGTTCTTC. This codes for CASSFPTRNGEQFF.

The chain couples TRBV5-7 to TRBJ1-5; the match to TRBD1 covers 7 bases. TRBV5-7 is an ORF, with its function uncertain. The CDR3 has 19 amino acids. With 3 bases clipped from V and 2 bases from J, the junction kept 17 bases outside the gene matches. CDR3 nucleotides: TGTGCCAGCAGCTCCCGACAGGGTGAACGCATTTCGGGCAATCAGCCCCAGCATTTT. Protein: CASSSRQGERISGNQPQHF.

V usage is TRBV19 and J usage is TRBJ2-5; D possibly corresponds to TRBD2 (7 bases). CDR1 and CDR2 (germline): LNHDA, SQIVND (reference sequence). Trimming left V 4 bases short and J 9 bases short, with 15 bases between. The CDR3 consists of 13 residues. Here the CDR3 reads CASSRGGPGAQYF. CDR3 DNA sequence: TGTGCCAGTAGTAGGGGGGGGCCCGGGGCCCAGTACTTC.

The sample holds one count of this clone. The chain carries TRBV6-1 and TRBJ2-2; TRBD1 aligns across 8 bases. CDR1 is MNHNS and CDR2 is SASEGT in the germline V gene. V gave up 6 bases and J gave up 2 bases; unmatched junction bases: 2. The CDR3 consists of 14 residues. CDR3 sequence (DNA): TGTGCCAGCAGCAGGGGGCTTAACACCGGGGAGCTGTTTTTT. Translation gives CASSRGLNTGELFF.

The rearrangement links TRBV27 to TRBJ2-3, with TRBD1 as a possible D gene (5 bases). Germline V lookup: CDR1 MNHEY, CDR2 SMNVEV (reference sequence). V gave up 5 bases and J gave up 1 base, with 19 bases separating them. The CDR3 extends over 17 amino acids. CDR3 DNA sequence: TGTGCCAGCAGTGCCTACAGGTCTCTCATGGGCACAGATACGCAGTATTTT. Its protein product is CASSAYRSLMGTDTQYF.

The chain combines TRBV5-4 with TRBJ2-5; no reliable D call. Trimming stripped 0 bases from V and 7 bases from J, with 10 bases between. There are 13 residues in the CDR3. The germline gives CDR1 SGHNT, CDR2 YYREEE (reference sequence). DNA for the CDR3: TGTGCCAGCAGCTTGGGGCAGGCAGGGACCCAGTACTTC. Its translation is CASSLGQAGTQYF.

The chain recombines TRBV6-5 with TRBJ2-1; tentative D call: TRBD1 (5 bases). From germline, CDR1 is MNHEY and CDR2 SVGAGI. The CDR3 is made up of 12 amino acids. V was trimmed by 9 bases and J by 7 bases, leaving 13 bases between them. Here the CDR3 reads CASFRQSNEQFF. The CDR3 bases are TGTGCCAGTTTTCGACAGTCTAATGAGCAGTTCTTC.

The chain's CDR3 is CASSGGTTNTEAFF. CDR3 DNA sequence: TGTGCCAGCAGCGGTGGGACCACGAACACTGAAGCTTTCTTT. The chain has TRBV9 and TRBJ1-1; D possibly corresponds to TRBD1 (5 bases). The CDR3 is 14 residues long. V was pared by 3 bases and J by 1 base, with 10 bases between. Germline-derived CDR1 and CDR2 are SGDLS and YYNGEE.

This clone was detected only once. The genes are TRBV11-1 and TRBJ2-5; D gene unclear. CDR1 and CDR2 from the germline V gene are SGHAT and FQDESV (reference sequence). Deletions cut 3 bases from V and 2 bases from J, with 7 bases between. The CDR3 contains 13 residues. The chain's CDR3 is CASSLLRQETQYF. The CDR3, as DNA: TGTGCCAGCAGCTTGCTCAGACAAGAGACCCAGTACTTC.

The V gene is TRBV7-3, the J gene TRBJ2-2; 8 bases are shared with TRBD1. The V segment lost 5 bases and the J segment 3 bases; nucleotides outside the gene matches: 5. The germline CDR1 and CDR2 sequences are SGHTA and FQGTGA. This CDR3 region has 15 residues. CDR3 protein: CASSIGQGYTGELFF. The CDR3 DNA sequence: TGTGCCAGCAGCATCGGACAGGGATACACCGGGGAGCTGTTTTTT.

CDR3 sequence: CASSPTSGATDTQYF. DNA of the CDR3: TGTGCCAGCAGCCCTACTAGCGGGGCCACAGATACGCAGTATTTT. This chain connects TRBV6-1 to TRBJ2-3, with 10 bases that match TRBD2. The CDR3 loop spans 15 amino acids. Germline CDR1 MNHNS, CDR2 SASEGT. J was trimmed by 2 bases and V by 6 bases; bases with no gene match: 5.

As concerns this clone: In the same sample, other DNA sequences code for this CDR3. This chain links TRBV7-2 with TRBJ1-5; TRBD1 matches 7 bases. Germline V lookup: CDR1 SGHTA, CDR2 FQGNSA. The CDR3 is 13 residues long. V shed 5 bases and J 7 bases; nucleotides not matched to a gene: 5. The CDR3 DNA sequence: TGTGCCAGCAGCCCTGACAGGGTCCAGCCCCAGCATTTT. This sequence encodes CASSPDRVQPQHF. The whole variable domain, remainder taken from reference TRBV7-2 and TRBJ1-5, is GAGVSQSPSNKVTEKGKDVELRCDPISGHTALYWYRQSLGQGLEFLIYFQGNSAPDKSGLPSDRFSAERTGGSVSTLTIQRTQQEDSAVYLCASSPDRVQPQHFGDGTRLSIL.

V usage is TRBV11-2 and J usage is TRBJ1-2; D is unresolved. The CDR3 sequence is 12 residues long. Trimming pared 6 bases from V and 5 bases from J, leaving 10 bases between. Germline lookup yields CDR1 SGHAT and CDR2 FQNNGV. DNA of the CDR3: TGTGCCAGCAGTCAGGAAGCATATGGCTACACCTTC. It encodes CASSQEAYGYTF.

The chain links TRBV7-8 to TRBJ1-1, with D possibly TRBD1 on 5 matching bases. CDR3 size: 16 residues. V lost 7 bases to trimming and J lost 0 bases, with 18 bases between them. The V gene's germline CDR1 is SGHVS and CDR2 FQNEAQ. CDR3 residues: CASILGTRFLNTEAFF. DNA of the CDR3: TGTGCCAGCATCCTTGGGACGCGGTTCTTGAACACTGAAGCTTTCTTT.

J is TRBJ2-3 and V is TRBV18; D gene ambiguous. The germline V gene encodes CDR1 KGHSH and CDR2 LQKENI. CDR3 length: 14 amino acids. Trimming took 3 bases from V and 1 from J, leaving 8 bases between them. The CDR3 coding sequence is TGTGCCAGCTCACCCCTTGGGGGCACAGATACGCAGTATTTT. Encoded protein: CASSPLGGTDTQYF.